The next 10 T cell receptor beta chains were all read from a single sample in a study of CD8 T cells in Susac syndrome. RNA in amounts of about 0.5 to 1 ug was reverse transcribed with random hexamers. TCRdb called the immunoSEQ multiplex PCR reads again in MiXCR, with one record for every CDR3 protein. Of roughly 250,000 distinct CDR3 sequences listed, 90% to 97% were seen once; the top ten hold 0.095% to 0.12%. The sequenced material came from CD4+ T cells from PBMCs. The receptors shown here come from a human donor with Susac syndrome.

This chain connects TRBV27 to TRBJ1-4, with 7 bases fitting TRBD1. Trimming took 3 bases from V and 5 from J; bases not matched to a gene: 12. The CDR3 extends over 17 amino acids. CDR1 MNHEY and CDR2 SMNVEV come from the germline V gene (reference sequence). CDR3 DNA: TGTGCCAGCAGTTTGCGGGGCCCGAAACAGGGGAATGAAAAACTGTTTTTT. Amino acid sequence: CASSLRGPKQGNEKLFF.

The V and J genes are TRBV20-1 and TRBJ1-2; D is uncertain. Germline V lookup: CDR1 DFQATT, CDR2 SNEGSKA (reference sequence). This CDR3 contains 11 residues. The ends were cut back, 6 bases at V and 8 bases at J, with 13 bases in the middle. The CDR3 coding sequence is TGCAGTGCAGTGTCCGGTGGCGGCTACACCTTC. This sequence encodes CSAVSGGGYTF.

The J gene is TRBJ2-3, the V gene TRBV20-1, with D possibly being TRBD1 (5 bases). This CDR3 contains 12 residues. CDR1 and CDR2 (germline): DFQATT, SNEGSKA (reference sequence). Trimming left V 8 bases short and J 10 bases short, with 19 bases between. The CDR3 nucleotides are TGCAGTATACGGACACCGTCGGCGCCGCAGTATTTT. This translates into CSIRTPSAPQYF.

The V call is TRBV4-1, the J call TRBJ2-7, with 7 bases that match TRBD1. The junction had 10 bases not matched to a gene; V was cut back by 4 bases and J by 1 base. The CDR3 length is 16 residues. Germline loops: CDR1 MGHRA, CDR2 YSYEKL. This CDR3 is CASSLQLDRLSYEQYF. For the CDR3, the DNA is TGCGCCAGCAGCCTTCAACTGGACAGGCTGTCCTACGAGCAGTACTTC.

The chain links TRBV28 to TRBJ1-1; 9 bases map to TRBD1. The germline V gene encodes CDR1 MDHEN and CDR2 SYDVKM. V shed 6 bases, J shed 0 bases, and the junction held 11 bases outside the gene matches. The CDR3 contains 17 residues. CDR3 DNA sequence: TGTGCCAGCAGGCCCGGAGGGACAGGGTCGATGAACACTGAAGCTTTCTTT. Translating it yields CASRPGGTGSMNTEAFF. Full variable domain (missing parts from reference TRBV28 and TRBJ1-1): DVKVTQSSRYLVKRTGEKVFLECVQDMDHENMFWYRQDPGLGLRLIYFSYDVKMKEKGDIPEGYSVSREKKERFSLILESASTNQTSMYLCASRPGGTGSMNTEAFFGQGTRLTVV.

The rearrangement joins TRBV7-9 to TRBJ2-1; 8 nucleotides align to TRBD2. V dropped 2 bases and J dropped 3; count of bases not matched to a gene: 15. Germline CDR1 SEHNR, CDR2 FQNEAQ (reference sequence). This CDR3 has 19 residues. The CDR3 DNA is TGTGCCAGCAGCTTACACCGCTTCGGGAGGGCAACCTACTACAATGAGCAGTTCTTC. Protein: CASSLHRFGRATYYNEQFF.

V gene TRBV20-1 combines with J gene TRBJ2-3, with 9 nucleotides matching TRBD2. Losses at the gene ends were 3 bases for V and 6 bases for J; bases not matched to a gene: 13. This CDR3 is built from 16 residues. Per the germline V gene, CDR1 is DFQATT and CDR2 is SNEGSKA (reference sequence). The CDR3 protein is CSASISGSINTDTQYF. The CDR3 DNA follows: TGCAGTGCTAGTATTAGCGGGAGTATAAATACTGATACGCAGTATTTT.

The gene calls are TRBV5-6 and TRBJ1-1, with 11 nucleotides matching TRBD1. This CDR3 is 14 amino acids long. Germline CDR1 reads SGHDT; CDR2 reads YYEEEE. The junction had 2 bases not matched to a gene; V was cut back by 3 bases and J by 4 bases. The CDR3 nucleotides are TGTGCCAGCAGCTCCGGGACAGGGGGCACTGAAGCTTTCTTT. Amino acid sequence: CASSSGTGGTEAFF.

The CDR3 region has the DNA TGTGCCAGCAGCTTACTCCCCGGGAGGAACACTGAAGCTTTCTTT. Translation: CASSLLPGRNTEAFF. V gene TRBV11-2 combines with J gene TRBJ1-1; no firm D call. Germline CDR1 is SGHAT and CDR2 is FQNNGV. This CDR3 region has 15 residues. Trimming shortened V by 2 bases and J by 1 base, and 11 bases separated the two germline ends.

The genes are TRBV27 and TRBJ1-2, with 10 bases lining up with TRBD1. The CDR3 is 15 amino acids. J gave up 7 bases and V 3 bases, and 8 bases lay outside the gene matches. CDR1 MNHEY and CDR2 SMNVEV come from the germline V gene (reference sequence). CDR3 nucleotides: TGTGCCAGCAGTTTGAGGGGGGACAGGGGAGGTGGCTACACCTTC. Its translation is CASSLRGDRGGGYTF.